A single sample is the source of the 27 T cell receptor beta chains below, sequenced in a study of blood T cell repertoires in COVID-19. Generated by immunoSEQ multiplex PCR, the TCRdb table keeps only in-frame clones and is missing some. The sample lists 390,000 or so clones; roughly 80% were seen once. Sequenced input: PBMCs or T cells enriched from blood (not recorded which). These receptors all come from a woman aged 45-59 years who had recovered from COVID-19.

The CDR3 loop reads CASSFTVSNTGELFF. In DNA form, the CDR3 reads TGCGCCAGCAGCTTCACTGTTAGTAACACCGGGGAGCTGTTTTTT. This chain joins TRBV5-1 and TRBJ2-2; the D is unclear. V lost 2 bases to trimming and J lost 2 bases, with 10 bases between them. Per germline, CDR1 SGHRS and CDR2 YFSETQ. This CDR3 comprises 15 residues.

The sample holds one count of this clone. The CDR3 DNA reads as TGTGCCAGCAGTCCGGGACAGAACAATCAGCCCCAGCATTTT. It yields the protein CASSPGQNNQPQHF. The V and J genes are TRBV2 and TRBJ1-5; 7 bases are shared with TRBD1. Trimming at V came to 5 bases and at J to 3 bases, leaving 4 bases not matched to a gene. Germline-derived CDR1 and CDR2 are SNHLY and FYNNEI. The CDR3 contains 14 residues.

This clone was found a few times. The chain employs TRBV7-8 and TRBJ1-4, with 9 bases fitting TRBD1. Germline V CDR1 and CDR2: SGHVS, FQNEAQ. The length of the CDR3 is 17 residues. Trimming took 5 bases from V and 8 from J; bases not matched to a gene: 15. CDR3 DNA: TGTGCCAGCAGCGGGGACCCCCGCGGGACAGGGAGCGAAAAACTGTTTTTT. It yields the protein CASSGDPRGTGSEKLFF.

V is TRBV19 and J is TRBJ2-4, with 12 bases identical to TRBD2. This CDR3 contains 16 residues. Trimming removed 3 bases from V and 8 bases from J; junction bases left unmatched: 8. The germline V gene has CDR1 LNHDA and CDR2 SQIVND (reference sequence). The CDR3 region is CASSMKRLAGVHIQYF. The CDR3 region has the DNA TGTGCCAGTAGTATGAAAAGACTAGCGGGGGTACACATTCAGTACTTC.

V is TRBV15 and J is TRBJ2-7; 7 nucleotides agree with TRBD2. With V trimmed by 8 bases and J by 3 bases, 7 bases remained unmatched. The length of the CDR3 is 13 residues. CDR1 is LNHNV, CDR2 YYDKDF, per germline (reference sequence). CDR3 region: CATSGGTDYEQYF. CDR3 in DNA: TGTGCCACCTCGGGGGGTACGGACTACGAGCAGTACTTC. The variable domain in full, completed from reference TRBV15 and TRBJ2-7, reads DAMVIQNPRYQVTQFGKPVTLSCSQTLNHNVMYWYQQKSSQAPKLLFHYYDKDFNNEADTPDNFQSRRPNTSFCFLDIRSPGLGDTAMYLCATSGGTDYEQYFGPGTRLTVT.

The chain joins TRBV18 to TRBJ1-2; TRBD1 matches 7 bases. The ends lost 3 bases at V and 4 bases at J; junction bases unmatched: 8. Germline V CDR1 and CDR2: KGHSH, LQKENI. This CDR3 spans 15 amino acids. The CDR3 nucleotides are TGTGCCAGCTCACCCCAAGAAGGGGACAGCTATGGCTACACCTTC. Translated: CASSPQEGDSYGYTF.

The chain links TRBV7-9 to TRBJ1-2, with D unresolved. Trimming removed 1 base at V and 0 bases at J, with 12 bases between. CDR1 and CDR2 from the germline V gene are SEHNR and FQNEAQ (reference sequence). The CDR3 is 16 residues long. The CDR3 region is CASSLDLGRANYGYTF. DNA of the CDR3: TGTGCCAGCAGCTTAGACCTCGGGAGAGCTAACTATGGCTACACCTTC.

This chain links TRBV7-8 with TRBJ1-6; perhaps TRBD1 as D (5 bases). Trimming left V 4 bases short and J 0 bases short, with 13 bases between. Germline loops: CDR1 SGHVS, CDR2 FQNEAQ. This CDR3 is 17 amino acids long. The CDR3 here is CASSWAHRSSYNSPLHF. CDR3 nucleotide sequence: TGTGCCAGCAGCTGGGCCCACAGGAGCTCCTATAATTCACCCCTCCACTTT.

The chain recombines TRBV10-3 with TRBJ1-4; D gene unclear. The CDR3 consists of 16 residues. Germline CDR1 is ENHRY and CDR2 is SYGVKD. Trimming took 0 bases from V and 8 from J, leaving 16 bases between them. The CDR3 spells CAISESKDRGGEKLFF. Written as DNA, the CDR3 is TGTGCCATCAGTGAGTCGAAGGACCGGGGTGGAGAAAAACTGTTTTTT.

The V call is TRBV5-1, the J call TRBJ1-3; maybe TRBD1 (6 bases). CDR1 and CDR2 (germline): SGHRS, YFSETQ. V lost 0 bases, J lost 8 bases, and 12 bases lay in between. The length of the CDR3 is 14 residues. CDR3 DNA sequence: TGCGCCAGCAGCTTGGCCCTCTCAGGGGACACCATATATTTT. Its translation: CASSLALSGDTIYF.

In this sample, this clone turned up once. The rearrangement joins TRBV15 to TRBJ2-3; 10 bases line up with TRBD2. CDR1 and CDR2 (germline): LNHNV, YYDKDF (reference sequence). The CDR3 runs to 14 residues. The V segment lost 8 bases and the J segment 1 base; nucleotides outside the gene matches: 3. Written as DNA, the CDR3 is TGTGCCACCGGGACTAGCGCCCGCACAGATACGCAGTATTTT. Translating it yields CATGTSARTDTQYF. Full variable domain (rest looked up from reference TRBV15 and TRBJ2-3): DAMVIQNPRYQVTQFGKPVTLSCSQTLNHNVMYWYQQKSSQAPKLLFHYYDKDFNNEADTPDNFQSRRPNTSFCFLDIRSPGLGDTAMYLCATGTSARTDTQYFGPGTRLTVL.

The chain carries TRBV6-5 and TRBJ1-5; D remains ambiguous. Deletions cut 6 bases from V and 1 base from J, with 10 bases between. Germline V lookup: CDR1 MNHEY, CDR2 SVGAGI. The CDR3 runs 14 residues. CDR3 bases: TGTGCCAGCAGGGAGGCAGAAAGCAATCAGCCCCAGCATTTT. Amino acids: CASREAESNQPQHF.

The gene calls are TRBV19 and TRBJ2-1; D is possibly TRBD1 (6 bases). The CDR3 is 13 residues long. Trimming left V 2 bases short and J 12 bases short, with 14 bases between. CDR1 and CDR2 from the germline V gene are LNHDA and SQIVND (reference sequence). This CDR3 reads CASSISVEGGQFF. In DNA form, the CDR3 reads TGTGCCAGTAGTATATCAGTGGAAGGGGGGCAGTTCTTC.

This rearrangement joins TRBV7-9 to TRBJ2-1, with D unresolved. Germline V gene lookup returns CDR1 SEHNR and CDR2 FQNEAQ (reference sequence). CDR3 length: 13 amino acids. The V end lost 4 bases, the J end lost 6 bases, and 10 bases lay between the germline ends. CDR3 bases: TGTGCCAGCAGCTCCCCCGTCCTCAATGAGCAGTTCTTC. It is translated as CASSSPVLNEQFF.

On this clone itself: A junction end diverges from the germline sequence, so it may reflect a read error. Written as DNA, the CDR3 is TGTGCCAGCAGTTTGGCCGGGTCCCGAAGCCCAGACTTC. Translating it yields CASSLAGSRSPDF. This chain links TRBV12-3 or TRBV12-4 with TRBJ2-7, with D uncertain. The CDR3 is 13 amino acids.

This clone was found once. This chain joins TRBV19 and TRBJ2-1; D ambiguous. The ends were cut back, 5 bases at V and 9 bases at J, with 11 bases in the middle. In germline, CDR1 is LNHDA, CDR2 SQIVND (reference sequence). The CDR3 has 12 residues. The CDR3 region has the DNA TGTGCCAGTAGTTTCCAGTTTGGTGAGCAGTTCTTC. It specifies CASSFQFGEQFF.

The V and J genes are TRBV29-1 and TRBJ1-2, with no clear D. V lost 2 bases and J 3 bases, leaving 10 bases between the germline ends. The CDR3 sequence is 13 residues long. From germline, CDR1 is SQVTM and CDR2 ANQGSEA. In DNA, the CDR3 is TGCAGCGTTGAATTGGCCGGGGACTATGGCTACACCTTC. The encoded protein is CSVELAGDYGYTF.

This clone was seen more than once but under ten times. V is TRBV5-4 and J is TRBJ1-2; 9 nucleotides align to TRBD1. Germline trimming cut 6 bases from V and 5 bases from J; bases unmatched to any gene: 17. The CDR3 covers 17 residues. The germline gives CDR1 SGHNT, CDR2 YYREEE (reference sequence). The DNA of the CDR3 is TGTGCCAGCACCCTGGGGGGACAGGGCCCCACCGCTTATGGCTACACCTTC. Translated, it gives CASTLGGQGPTAYGYTF.

The chain uses TRBV7-2 and TRBJ1-1, with D hard to call. This CDR3 has 12 residues. In germline, CDR1 is SGHTA, CDR2 FQGNSA. V lost 5 bases and J 6 bases, leaving 10 bases between the germline ends. CDR3 region: CASSPFDSEAFF. Written as DNA, the CDR3 is TGTGCCAGCAGCCCCTTCGACTCTGAAGCTTTCTTT.

The DNA for the CDR3 is TGTGCCAGCAGTGGCATCGCCGAGGCTGAAGCTTTCTTT. Its translation is CASSGIAEAEAFF. This chain connects TRBV9 to TRBJ1-1; the D is unclear. Between the trimmed V and J ends, which lost 5 bases and 6 bases, there was a span of 14 bases. CDR3 size: 13 residues. Germline assignment: CDR1 SGDLS and CDR2 YYNGEE. The full variable domain, with the rest looked up from reference TRBV9 and TRBJ1-1, is DSGVTQTPKHLITATGQRVTLRCSPRSGDLSVYWYQQSLDQGLQFLIQYYNGEERAKGNILERFSAQQFPDLHSELNLSSLELGDSALYFCASSGIAEAEAFFGQGTRLTVV.

This clone appeared once. The J gene is TRBJ1-3, the V gene TRBV30, with D unclear. The CDR3 consists of 15 residues. CDR1 is GTSNPN, CDR2 SVGIG, per germline (reference sequence). Trimming left V 3 bases short and J 2 bases short, with 14 bases between. The CDR3 coding sequence is TGTGCCTGGAGCCCCTTGCGTTTGGCTGGAAACACCATATATTTT. It yields the protein CAWSPLRLAGNTIYF.

This clone showed up just once. The chain couples TRBV7-9 to TRBJ2-7; possible D gene TRBD2, 5 bases. V shed 6 bases and J shed 2 bases, with 14 bases lying between them. Germline CDR1 is SEHNR and CDR2 is FQNEAQ (reference sequence). The CDR3 is 14 residues long. The CDR3 region is CASSPGRGTYEQYF. The CDR3 coding sequence is TGTGCCAGCAGTCCGGGTCGAGGGACCTACGAGCAGTACTTC.

The J gene is TRBJ1-1, the V gene TRBV2; D not resolved. V was clipped by 0 bases and J by 1 base, with 9 bases between them. This CDR3 spans 15 amino acids. CDR1 and CDR2 from the germline V gene are SNHLY and FYNNEI. The chain's CDR3 is CASSEAGRENTEAFF. In nucleotides, the CDR3 is TGTGCCAGCAGTGAAGCCGGGCGGGAGAACACTGAAGCTTTCTTT.

The sample holds one count of this clone. The chain employs TRBV9 and TRBJ1-3; D might be TRBD1 (6 bases). The CDR3 spans 16 residues. Germline CDR1 SGDLS, CDR2 YYNGEE. V was clipped by 0 bases and J by 4 bases, with 14 bases between them. CDR3 sequence: CASSVEGGGLGNTIYF. The DNA of the CDR3 is TGTGCCAGCAGCGTAGAGGGTGGGGGCCTCGGAAACACCATATATTTT.

The V call is TRBV10-1, the J call TRBJ1-4; TRBD1 matches 9 bases. This CDR3 comprises 14 residues. Germline V gives CDR1 WNHNN, CDR2 SYGVQD (reference sequence). With 6 bases clipped from V and 6 bases from J, the junction kept 5 bases outside the gene matches. The CDR3 sequence is CASRGDRAYEKLFF. DNA for the CDR3: TGCGCCAGCAGAGGGGACAGGGCTTATGAAAAACTGTTTTTT.

The chain carries TRBV30 and TRBJ1-3; D not resolved. Trimming left V 1 base short and J 0 bases short, with 7 bases between. Germline loops: CDR1 GTSNPN, CDR2 SVGIG (reference sequence). This CDR3 is 14 amino acids long. CDR3 sequence: CAWSGTSSGNTIYF. Here the CDR3 DNA reads TGTGCCTGGAGTGGCACAAGCTCTGGAAACACCATATATTTT.

The genes are TRBV24-1 and TRBJ2-3; D not certain. From germline, CDR1 is KGHDR and CDR2 SFDVKD. The length of the CDR3 is 14 residues. Deletions cut 4 bases from V and 4 bases from J, with 11 bases between. The CDR3 DNA reads TGTGCCACCAGTGACCATTCAAGCCCAGATACGCAGTATTTT. This encodes CATSDHSSPDTQYF.